The 14 T cell receptor beta chains given below trace back to one sample, sequenced in a study of regulatory T cells in long-lasting Graves disease. As for time point: persistent/refractory GD, antithyroid drugs over 5 years with positive TRAb. RNA isolated from PBMCs was used to make the TCR library. iRepertoire HTBI primers and Arm-PCR of CDR3 regions built TCR beta libraries. TCRdb fed the multiplex PCR reads into MiXCR, producing one record per CDR3 protein. Of hundreds of thousands of distinct CDR3 sequences in the sample, 20% were seen once. Sequences were derived from peripheral blood mononuclear cells (PBMCs), sampled when the disease was refractory, from a patient treated with antithyroid drugs. These receptors all stem from a female donor with Graves disease.

This clonotype appeared a few times. The chain is built from TRBV2 and TRBJ2-6, with a weak D call TRBD1 (5 bases). V dropped 8 bases and J dropped 2 bases, with 10 bases sitting between them. This CDR3 comprises 14 residues. Germline CDR1 SNHLY, CDR2 FYNNEI. The CDR3 reads CASLEGAGANVLTF. CDR3 in DNA: TGTGCCAGCCTGGAAGGGGCTGGGGCCAACGTCCTGACTTTC.

The rearrangement uses TRBV29-1 and TRBJ2-5; 8 nucleotides line up with TRBD2. Germline CDR1 SQVTM, CDR2 ANQGSEA. The V segment lost 8 bases and the J segment 5 bases; nucleotides outside the gene matches: 7. The CDR3 runs 12 residues. The CDR3: CSYGPSGETQYF. The CDR3 DNA follows: TGCAGCTATGGGCCTAGCGGGGAGACCCAGTACTTC. Based on the CDR3 plus reference TRBV29-1 and TRBJ2-5, the full variable domain is SAVISQKPSRDICQRGTSLTIQCQVDSQVTMMFWYRQQPGQSLTLIATANQGSEATYESGFVIDKFPISRPNLTFSTLTVSNMSPEDSSIYLCSYGPSGETQYFGPGTRLLVL.

This clonotype showed up just a few times. J is TRBJ2-7 and V is TRBV20-1; 10 bases map to TRBD2. Germline CDR1 is DFQATT and CDR2 is SNEGSKA (reference sequence). This CDR3 comprises 13 residues. With 4 bases clipped from V and 6 bases from J, the junction kept 6 bases outside the gene matches. This CDR3 is CSATSGRNVEQYF. DNA of the CDR3: TGCAGTGCTACTAGCGGGAGAAATGTCGAGCAGTACTTC.

This clonotype showed up just a few times. The chain is built from TRBV5-1 and TRBJ2-7; D remains ambiguous. Germline CDR1 reads SGHRS; CDR2 reads YFSETQ. This CDR3 is 13 amino acids long. Trimming cost V 1 base and J 0 bases, with 5 bases left between them. CDR3 sequence (DNA): TGCGCCAGCAGCTTGCAGAGCTCCTACGAGCAGTACTTC. It codes for CASSLQSSYEQYF. Complete variable domain (other parts from reference TRBV5-1 and TRBJ2-7): KAGVTQTPRYLIKTRGQQVTLSCSPISGHRSVSWYQQTPGQGLQFLFEYFSETQRNKGNFPGRFSGRQFSNSRSEMNVSTLELGDSALYLCASSLQSSYEQYFGPGTRLTVT.

This clonotype was detected many times. V and J are TRBV24-1 and TRBJ2-7; tentatively, D is TRBD1 (5 bases). This CDR3 is 15 amino acids long. V shed 2 bases and J shed 0 bases, with 10 bases lying between them. Germline V gene data show CDR1 as KGHDR and CDR2 as SFDVKD. The CDR3 reads CATSDSNRFSYEQYF. The CDR3 nucleotides are TGTGCCACCAGTGATTCCAACAGGTTCTCCTACGAGCAGTACTTC.

In this sample, this clonotype turned up a few times. This sequence may be a read error, since a much larger clone differs from it by one base. The chain combines TRBV11-2 with TRBJ1-2; a weak D match, TRBD1 (5 bases). CDR3 length: 13 amino acids. V lost 5 bases to trimming and J lost 5 bases, with 12 bases between them. The germline gives CDR1 SGHAT, CDR2 FQNNGV. The CDR3 spells CASSRGAGYGYTF. CDR3 DNA: TGTGCCAGCAGCCGCGGGGCAGGATATGGCTACACCTTC.

The chain joins TRBV7-9 to TRBJ1-1; maybe TRBD1 (5 bases). The CDR3 extends over 15 amino acids. The ends were cut back, 2 bases at V and 1 base at J, with 11 bases in the middle. From germline, CDR1 is SEHNR and CDR2 FQNEAQ (reference sequence). CDR3 DNA sequence: TGTGCCAGCAGCTTAAGGGACTCCAAGAACACTGAAGCTTTCTTT. Translation: CASSLRDSKNTEAFF.

This clonotype was counted many times. The genes are TRBV11-2 and TRBJ1-2, with 8 nucleotides matching TRBD1. Germline loops: CDR1 SGHAT, CDR2 FQNNGV. This CDR3 has 17 amino acids. Germline trimming cut 1 base from V and 1 base from J; bases unmatched to any gene: 8. Written as DNA, the CDR3 is TGTGCCAGCAGCTTAGTTCCAGGGGGCTTAAGTAACTATGGCTACACCTTC. Translating it yields CASSLVPGGLSNYGYTF.

This clonotype occurred many times. The V and J genes are TRBV7-8 and TRBJ2-5; 10 bases line up with TRBD2. Germline-derived CDR1 and CDR2 are SGHVS and FQNEAQ. The CDR3 totals 15 residues. The J segment lost 2 bases and the V segment lost 5 bases, leaving 5 bases of the junction unmatched. The CDR3: CASSEGLADQETQYF. The CDR3 DNA reads as TGTGCCAGCAGCGAAGGACTAGCGGATCAAGAGACCCAGTACTTC. Full variable domain (outside the CDR3, taken from reference TRBV7-8 and TRBJ2-5): GAGVSQSPRYKVAKRGQDVALRCDPISGHVSLFWYQQALGQGPEFLTYFQNEAQLDKSGLPSDRFFAERPEGSVSTLKIQRTQQEDSAVYLCASSEGLADQETQYFGPGTRLLVL.

In this sample, this clonotype turned up a few times. The gene calls are TRBV7-3 and TRBJ2-5; 9 bases match TRBD1. The CDR3 runs 13 residues. The germline gives CDR1 SGHTA, CDR2 FQGTGA. Unmatched junction bases numbered 2, after V lost 8 bases and J lost 1 base. This CDR3 reads CASGGQGQETQYF. The DNA for the CDR3 is TGTGCCAGCGGGGGACAGGGCCAAGAGACCCAGTACTTC.

This chain uses TRBV20-1 with TRBJ1-1; 10 bases are shared with TRBD1. The junction had 7 bases not matched to a gene; V was cut back by 3 bases and J by 0 bases. The CDR3 has 16 residues. Germline CDR1 reads DFQATT; CDR2 reads SNEGSKA (reference sequence). The CDR3: CSARPGTGVLNTEAFF. CDR3 sequence (DNA): TGCAGTGCTAGGCCCGGGACAGGGGTTTTGAACACTGAAGCTTTCTTT.

This sequence joins TRBV5-1 and TRBJ2-7; 7 positions agree with TRBD1. There are 14 residues in the CDR3. Germline-derived CDR1 and CDR2 are SGHRS and YFSETQ. V dropped 4 bases and J dropped 3; count of bases not matched to a gene: 7. The CDR3 coding sequence is TGCGCCAGCAGCATAGACAGGGAGCTCTACGAGCAGTACTTC. Its translation: CASSIDRELYEQYF.

This clonotype was seen ten or more times. This rearrangement joins TRBV7-2 to TRBJ1-2; D remains unclear. The CDR3 consists of 12 residues. V lost 5 bases and J lost 7, with 11 bases in between. Germline CDR1 reads SGHTA; CDR2 reads FQGNSA. Written as DNA, the CDR3 is TGTGCCAGCAGCCTCGACGGGAGTGGCTACACCTTC. This gives the protein CASSLDGSGYTF.

This clonotype was seen ten or more times. The chain employs TRBV5-1 and TRBJ1-2; possible D gene TRBD1, 5 bases. The CDR3 totals 17 residues. From germline, CDR1 is SGHRS and CDR2 YFSETQ. V was shortened by 0 bases and J by 2 bases, with 17 bases between the two germline ends. CDR3 region: CASSLEWTQKMNYGYTF. Here the CDR3 DNA reads TGCGCCAGCAGCTTGGAATGGACACAAAAGATGAACTATGGCTACACCTTC.